This passage covers 32 T cell receptor beta chains from one sample sequenced in a study of Graves' ophthalmopathy and Graves' hyperthyroidism. CDR3 regions of TCR beta were amplified from RNA transcripts. Amplification began with first-round RT-PCR using HTBI primers, then second-round multiplex PCR was performed. TCRdb independently ran MiXCR on the multiplex PCR reads; one entry per CDR3 protein. The sample carries 200,000 to 300,000 distinct CDR3 sequences, 45% to 55% recorded once. The sample was peripheral blood. The receptors here all came from an adult man with Graves' ophthalmopathy.

This clonotype was seen a few times. The chain employs TRBV11-3 and TRBJ1-6; tentative D call: TRBD1 (5 bases). Germline lookup yields CDR1 SGHNT and CDR2 YENEEA. The CDR3 loop spans 14 amino acids. Trimming left V 5 bases short and J 9 bases short, with 14 bases between. Written as DNA, the CDR3 is TGTGCCAGCAGCCTTCGGGGGAAGGTTTCACCCCTCCACTTT. Protein product: CASSLRGKVSPLHF.

In this sample, this clonotype turned up once. For the CDR3, the DNA is TGTGCCAGCAGTTCCCGGGACAGGTTCCAAGAGACCCAGTACTTC. It translates to CASSSRDRFQETQYF. V is TRBV12-3 or TRBV12-4 and J is TRBJ2-5; 8 bases are shared with TRBD1. Trimming took 4 bases from V and 1 from J; bases not matched to a gene: 5. This CDR3 has 15 amino acids.

This clonotype has just one count. The CDR3 DNA reads TGTGCCAGCAGCTTAACGACGGGGCAGGGCGCTGAAGCTTTCTTT. It specifies CASSLTTGQGAEAFF. The rearrangement uses TRBV7-9 and TRBJ1-1; tentatively, D is TRBD1 (5 bases). V lost 2 bases and J 6 bases, leaving 16 bases between the germline ends. This CDR3 spans 15 amino acids. The germline V gene encodes CDR1 SEHNR and CDR2 FQNEAQ (reference sequence).

In its sample, this clonotype was seen once. The chain uses TRBV10-3 and TRBJ1-1; possibly TRBD1 for D (6 bases). The CDR3 is 14 residues long. Trimming cost V 10 bases and J 0 bases, with 15 bases left between them. Germline-derived CDR1 and CDR2 are ENHRY and SYGVKD. CDR3 region: CASSRGHLNTEAFF. In DNA form, the CDR3 reads TGTGCCAGCAGCCGGGGACACCTGAACACTGAAGCTTTCTTT.

This clonotype has just one count. This chain links TRBV29-1 with TRBJ1-1; D perhaps matches TRBD1 (5 bases). The CDR3 runs to 13 residues. The V gene's germline CDR1 is SQVTM and CDR2 ANQGSEA. Trimming stripped 7 bases from V and 3 bases from J, with 15 bases between. CDR3 coding DNA: TGCAGCGGAGGAACAGGTCTGGACACTGAAGCTTTCTTT. Its protein is CSGGTGLDTEAFF.

This chain connects TRBV7-2 to TRBJ2-2; D remains ambiguous. The CDR3 totals 15 residues. The germline CDR1 and CDR2 sequences are SGHTA and FQGNSA. The V end was cut by 0 bases, the J end by 1 base, with 6 bases between. This CDR3 is CASSLAPLNTGELFF. The DNA for the CDR3 is TGTGCCAGCAGCTTAGCTCCCTTGAACACCGGGGAGCTGTTTTTT.

This chain connects TRBV29-1 to TRBJ1-1; the D gene is possibly TRBD1 (6 bases). Germline CDR1 is SQVTM and CDR2 is ANQGSEA. V was shortened by 5 bases and J by 1 base, with 11 bases between the two germline ends. The CDR3 length is 13 residues. The CDR3 nucleotides are TGCAGCGTTTGGGGACATCGGAACACTGAAGCTTTCTTT. It is translated as CSVWGHRNTEAFF.

This clonotype was observed once. The chain employs TRBV12-3 or TRBV12-4 and TRBJ2-7; D might be TRBD1 (5 bases). Between the trimmed V and J ends, which lost 5 bases and 3 bases, there was a span of 17 bases. This CDR3 is built from 15 residues. The CDR3 bases are TGTGCCAGCAGTATAGGGGTTCTGACGAACTACGAGCAGTACTTC. Its protein product is CASSIGVLTNYEQYF.

The chain combines TRBV7-8 with TRBJ1-2, with a tentative D call TRBD1 (6 bases). The V end lost 11 bases, the J end lost 6 bases, and 22 bases lay between the germline ends. The CDR3 is made up of 14 amino acids. Per germline, CDR1 SGHVS and CDR2 FQNEAQ. The CDR3 DNA follows: TGTGCCTCTGGCGGGGGTTGGGCAGGGGATGGCTACACCTTC. As protein: CASGGGWAGDGYTF.

The chain links TRBV29-1 to TRBJ2-7; D is undetermined. The length of the CDR3 is 14 residues. CDR1 is SQVTM and CDR2 is ANQGSEA in the germline V gene. Between the trimmed V and J ends, which lost 0 bases and 0 bases, there was a span of 9 bases. This chain's CDR3 is CSVEDPKSSYEQYF. Here the CDR3 DNA reads TGCAGCGTTGAAGATCCCAAAAGCTCCTACGAGCAGTACTTC.

This clonotype has more than one count but fewer than ten. The chain combines TRBV4-1 with TRBJ1-6; D call uncertain. This CDR3 has 13 amino acids. V was trimmed by 6 bases and J by 13 bases, leaving 16 bases between them. The V gene's germline CDR1 is MGHRA and CDR2 YSYEKL. In nucleotides, the CDR3 is TGCGCCAGCAGGGGCGATACCCAATCTCCCCTCCACTTT. Translation: CASRGDTQSPLHF.

The chain has TRBV20-1 and TRBJ2-7, with D tentatively TRBD1 or TRBD2 (5 bases each). Trimming removed 5 bases at V and 7 bases at J, with 12 bases between. CDR1 is DFQATT, CDR2 SNEGSKA, per germline (reference sequence). There are 11 residues in the CDR3. The CDR3: CSAGDAQEQYF. The CDR3 DNA is TGCAGTGCTGGGGACGCGCAGGAGCAGTACTTC.

The chain couples TRBV7-2 to TRBJ2-7, with TRBD1 matching 8 bases. The CDR3 runs to 14 residues. Germline V gene sequence: CDR1 SGHTA, CDR2 FQGNSA. The V segment lost 5 bases and the J segment 5 bases; nucleotides outside the gene matches: 8. The DNA of the CDR3 is TGTGCCAGCAGCCCCCCCGACAGGGGCAACGAGCAGTACTTC. Translating it yields CASSPPDRGNEQYF.

This clonotype was counted a few times. V is TRBV6-2 or TRBV6-3 and J is TRBJ1-1; D unclear. The germline V gene encodes CDR1 MNHEY and CDR2 SVGEGT. The V end lost 2 bases, the J end lost 5 bases, and 9 bases lay between the germline ends. The CDR3 contains 13 residues. CDR3 DNA: TGTGCCAGCAGTTACATAGGGTTTACTGAAGCTTTCTTT. This encodes CASSYIGFTEAFF.

The table lists this clonotype with a few counts. The chain links TRBV15 to TRBJ2-2; D is possibly TRBD1 (6 bases). This CDR3 has 14 residues. Trimming removed 2 bases at V and 4 bases at J, with 8 bases between. CDR1 and CDR2 from the germline V gene are LNHNV and YYDKDF (reference sequence). CDR3 amino acids: CATSRQGSTGELFF. DNA of the CDR3: TGTGCCACCAGCAGACAGGGGAGCACCGGGGAGCTGTTTTTT. The variable domain in full, with the rest retrieved from reference TRBV15 and TRBJ2-2, is DAMVIQNPRYQVTQFGKPVTLSCSQTLNHNVMYWYQQKSSQAPKLLFHYYDKDFNNEADTPDNFQSRRPNTSFCFLDIRSPGLGDTAMYLCATSRQGSTGELFFGEGSRLTVL.

The chain is built from TRBV7-9 and TRBJ1-3, with D unclear. The CDR3 totals 17 residues. V lost 5 bases and J lost 0, with 17 bases in between. Germline V gene data show CDR1 as SEHNR and CDR2 as FQNEAQ (reference sequence). This CDR3 reads CASSQPSTSTSGNTIYF. The CDR3 DNA reads as TGTGCCAGCAGCCAGCCTTCGACTTCTACCTCTGGAAACACCATATATTTT. The full variable domain, rest sourced from reference TRBV7-9 and TRBJ1-3, is DTGVSQNPRHKITKRGQNVTFRCDPISEHNRLYWYRQTLGQGPEFLTYFQNEAQLEKSRLLSDRFSAERPKGSFSTLEIQRTEQGDSAMYLCASSQPSTSTSGNTIYFGEGSWLTVV.

This clonotype has at least ten counts. The V gene is TRBV25-1, the J gene TRBJ1-2; D is undetermined. The V gene lost 8 bases and the J gene lost 5 bases, with 15 bases spanning the gap. This CDR3 has 13 amino acids. Germline CDR1 is MGHDK and CDR2 is SYGVNS. CDR3 residues: CASLDQPGYGYTF. The CDR3 DNA is TGTGCCAGCTTAGACCAGCCGGGGTATGGCTACACCTTC.

The CDR3 DNA reads as TGTGCCAGCAGTTACCGACAGAATTCACCCCTCCACTTT. It yields the protein CASSYRQNSPLHF. The rearrangement links TRBV6-5 to TRBJ1-6; D possibly corresponds to TRBD1 (5 bases). This CDR3 comprises 13 residues. Between the trimmed V and J ends, which lost 2 bases and 7 bases, there was a span of 6 bases. Per the germline V gene, CDR1 is MNHEY and CDR2 is SVGAGI.

This clonotype was found a few times. The J gene is TRBJ2-5, the V gene TRBV19; D is uncertain. Germline assignment: CDR1 LNHDA and CDR2 SQIVND (reference sequence). CDR3 length: 16 residues. Trimming took off 3 bases at V and 4 bases at J, with 18 bases between the two ends. The CDR3 sequence: CASSIFPGLGGETQYF. CDR3 DNA: TGTGCCAGTAGTATCTTCCCGGGCCTAGGTGGAGAGACCCAGTACTTC.

The chain joins TRBV5-1 to TRBJ2-2; a weak D match, TRBD2 (5 bases). V was cut by 0 bases and J by 1 base, with 7 bases left in between. This CDR3 comprises 15 residues. Germline V gives CDR1 SGHRS, CDR2 YFSETQ. CDR3 DNA sequence: TGCGCCAGCAGCTTGGGAGGGAGGAACACCGGGGAGCTGTTTTTT. Protein sequence: CASSLGGRNTGELFF.

This clonotype has more than one count but fewer than ten. V usage is TRBV5-1 and J usage is TRBJ2-2, with unresolved D. Trimming took 0 bases from V and 6 from J, leaving 6 bases between them. The CDR3 is made up of 13 amino acids. Looked up from germline, CDR1 is SGHRS and CDR2 is YFSETQ. CDR3 bases: TGCGCCAGCAGCTTGGAAGCAGCCGGGGAGCTGTTTTTT. It yields the protein CASSLEAAGELFF. Filled out from reference TRBV5-1 and TRBJ2-2, the complete variable domain reads KAGVTQTPRYLIKTRGQQVTLSCSPISGHRSVSWYQQTPGQGLQFLFEYFSETQRNKGNFPGRFSGRQFSNSRSEMNVSTLELGDSALYLCASSLEAAGELFFGEGSRLTVL.

The chain combines TRBV5-6 with TRBJ2-2; weak D call: TRBD2 (5 bases). The CDR3 is 15 amino acids. Germline CDR1 and CDR2: SGHDT and YYEEEE. The V end was cut by 0 bases, the J end by 1 base, with 7 bases between. The CDR3 DNA reads as TGTGCCAGCAGCTTGGCGGGGATGAACACCGGGGAGCTGTTTTTT. Amino acids: CASSLAGMNTGELFF.

CDR3 DNA: TGCGCCAGCAGCCAAGGACCGTCTGGAAACACCATATATTTT. Amino acid sequence: CASSQGPSGNTIYF. The V call is TRBV4-1, the J call TRBJ1-3; no clear D gene. The CDR3 extends over 14 amino acids. The germline CDR1 and CDR2 sequences are MGHRA and YSYEKL. Trimming stripped 1 base from V and 1 base from J, with 5 bases between.

This chain uses TRBV14 with TRBJ1-1; D gene unclear. Trimming left V 4 bases short and J 7 bases short, with 7 bases between. Germline CDR1 reads SGHDN; CDR2 reads FVKESK. The CDR3 loop spans 11 amino acids. In DNA form, the CDR3 reads TGTGCCAGCAGCCCGGGAGTTGAAGCTTTCTTT. Encoded protein: CASSPGVEAFF. Complete variable domain (other parts from reference TRBV14 and TRBJ1-1): EAGVTQFPSHSVIEKGQTVTLRCDPISGHDNLYWYRRVMGKEIKFLLHFVKESKQDESGMPNNRFLAERTGGTYSTLKVQPAELEDSGVYFCASSPGVEAFFGQGTRLTVV.

The chain is built from TRBV29-1 and TRBJ2-7; a possible D gene is TRBD1 (6 bases). The V end lost 6 bases, the J end lost 7 bases, and 13 bases lay between the germline ends. The CDR3 runs 11 residues. Germline V lookup: CDR1 SQVTM, CDR2 ANQGSEA. CDR3 sequence reads: CSVRGYGEQYF. DNA of the CDR3: TGCAGCGTGAGGGGGTACGGAGAGCAGTACTTC.

Concerning this clonotype itself: A much larger clone sits a single nucleotide away, making a read error possible. This chain connects TRBV29-1 to TRBJ1-1, with D perhaps TRBD1 (5 bases). Germline V gene sequence: CDR1 SQVTM, CDR2 ANQGSEA. The CDR3 has 13 residues. V shed 8 bases and J shed 0 bases, with 13 bases lying between them. The CDR3 spells CSIAQTVNTEAFF. The CDR3 coding sequence is TGCAGCATTGCCCAGACAGTGAACACTGAAGCTTTCTTT.

This rearrangement joins TRBV5-4 to TRBJ2-7, with 8 bases that match TRBD2. There are 16 residues in the CDR3. The V gene end was trimmed by 2 bases and the J gene end by 4 bases; junction bases not matched to a gene: 11. Germline V lookup: CDR1 SGHNT, CDR2 YYREEE (reference sequence). CDR3 region: CASSLFGAREVYEQYF. CDR3 in DNA: TGTGCCAGCAGCTTATTCGGGGCGCGGGAGGTATACGAGCAGTACTTC.

This clonotype showed up just a few times. The rearrangement links TRBV12-3 or TRBV12-4 to TRBJ1-6; TRBD1 aligns across 7 bases. Trimming removed 6 bases from V and 2 bases from J; junction bases left unmatched: 4. The CDR3 extends over 15 amino acids. CDR3 coding DNA: TGTGCCAGCAGCGTTGACAGGGCCTATAATTCACCCCTCCACTTT. Its protein is CASSVDRAYNSPLHF.

This clonotype was seen a few times. The chain uses TRBV28 and TRBJ1-5; D unclear. V lost 1 base, J lost 1 base, and 8 bases lay in between. CDR3 size: 15 residues. CDR1 and CDR2 (germline): MDHEN, SYDVKM. The CDR3 here is CASSLLKTSNQPQHF. In nucleotides, the CDR3 is TGTGCCAGCAGTTTATTAAAAACGAGCAATCAGCCCCAGCATTTT.

This clonotype was seen a handful of times. The chain links TRBV29-1 to TRBJ2-7; D is ambiguous. Germline loops: CDR1 SQVTM, CDR2 ANQGSEA. V lost 3 bases and J 2 bases, leaving 14 bases between the germline ends. This CDR3 has 14 amino acids. The CDR3, as DNA: TGCAGCGTTGAGGGTAACTCACCGGCCTACGAGCAGTACTTC. This sequence encodes CSVEGNSPAYEQYF.

This clonotype was seen a handful of times. The chain couples TRBV7-9 to TRBJ2-7; no clear D. CDR1 is SEHNR, CDR2 FQNEAQ, per germline (reference sequence). V was trimmed by 5 bases and J by 3 bases, leaving 5 bases between them. The CDR3 contains 11 residues. The CDR3 nucleotides read TGTGCCAGCAGCCAGCACTACGAGCAGTACTTC. It is translated as CASSQHYEQYF. The full variable domain, in which reference TRBV7-9 and TRBJ2-7 provide the parts outside the CDR3, is DTGVSQNPRHKITKRGQNVTFRCDPISEHNRLYWYRQTLGQGPEFLTYFQNEAQLEKSRLLSDRFSAERPKGSFSTLEIQRTEQGDSAMYLCASSQHYEQYFGPGTRLTVT.

V usage is TRBV9 and J usage is TRBJ2-2; TRBD2 matches 14 bases. V shed 4 bases, J shed 1 base, and the junction held 6 bases outside the gene matches. The CDR3 runs to 18 residues. The germline CDR1 and CDR2 sequences are SGDLS and YYNGEE. This chain's CDR3 is CASSSGLAGALNTGELFF. CDR3 nucleotides: TGTGCCAGCAGCTCGGGACTAGCGGGGGCCTTGAACACCGGGGAGCTGTTTTTT. Combining the CDR3 with reference TRBV9 and TRBJ2-2 gives the whole variable domain DSGVTQTPKHLITATGQRVTLRCSPRSGDLSVYWYQQSLDQGLQFLIQYYNGEERAKGNILERFSAQQFPDLHSELNLSSLELGDSALYFCASSSGLAGALNTGELFFGEGSRLTVL.